A single sample is the source of the 21 T cell receptor beta chains below, sequenced in a study of identifying expanded T cells in peripheral blood. Sequenced by immunoSEQ multiplex PCR; TCRdb stores in-frame clones only, minus some. This sample has 120,000 or so clones, with 84% found just once. Material: blood. All receptors come from a person aged 18-70 years in good health.

The chain links TRBV6-5 to TRBJ1-1; 8 bases agree with TRBD1. CDR3 length: 16 amino acids. V lost 4 bases to trimming and J lost 3 bases; unmatched junction nucleotides: 10. CDR1 is MNHEY, CDR2 SVGAGI, per germline. The DNA for the CDR3 is TGTGCCAGCAGTTCACGACAGGGGCGGCGCGACACTGAAGCTTTCTTT. Translated, it gives CASSSRQGRRDTEAFF.

The chain's CDR3 is CASSVASSSGGPTDTQYF. The CDR3 DNA is TGTGCCAGCAGCGTAGCGAGCTCTAGCGGGGGGCCTACAGATACGCAGTATTTT. The V gene is TRBV9, the J gene TRBJ2-3, with 11 bases that match TRBD2. Germline V gives CDR1 SGDLS, CDR2 YYNGEE. V lost 0 bases to trimming and J lost 3 bases; unmatched junction nucleotides: 9. The CDR3 runs to 18 residues.

This clone was seen only once. V and J are TRBV7-8 and TRBJ2-1; D not certain. Trimming stripped 5 bases from V and 10 bases from J, with 12 bases between. CDR1 is SGHVS and CDR2 is FQNEAQ in the germline V gene. The CDR3 has 12 amino acids. CDR3 DNA sequence: TGTGCCAGCAGCCGAGCAGGAAGGGAGCAGTTCTTC. Protein: CASSRAGREQFF.

The CDR3: CASRPVGGSEETQYF. The CDR3 region has the DNA TGTGCCAGCCGACCGGTGGGGGGGTCCGAAGAGACCCAGTACTTC. This chain joins TRBV18 and TRBJ2-5, with 7 bases matching TRBD2. There are 15 residues in the CDR3. Per germline, CDR1 KGHSH and CDR2 LQKENI. J was trimmed by 3 bases and V by 8 bases; bases with no gene match: 12.

The rearrangement joins TRBV5-1 to TRBJ2-6, with D possibly matching TRBD1 (6 bases). The V gene's germline CDR1 is SGHRS and CDR2 YFSETQ. Trimming removed 2 bases from V and 0 bases from J, with 18 bases in between. The length of the CDR3 is 19 residues. CDR3 residues: CASSFAGVGVSSGANVLTF. The CDR3 DNA reads as TGCGCCAGCAGCTTCGCAGGGGTAGGAGTGAGCTCTGGGGCCAACGTCCTGACTTTC.

The genes are TRBV5-1 and TRBJ1-3; 7 bases agree with TRBD1. Trimming cost V 4 bases and J 11 bases; bases outside gene matches: 21. The CDR3 totals 17 residues. Germline assignment: CDR1 SGHRS and CDR2 YFSETQ. The CDR3 here is CASSQQPRDSRRTAIYF. CDR3 nucleotides: TGCGCCAGCAGCCAACAGCCCAGGGACAGCCGTAGGACGGCCATATATTTT.

V gene TRBV5-1 combines with J gene TRBJ2-2, with D perhaps TRBD1 (5 bases). The V end lost 0 bases, the J end lost 4 bases, and 10 bases lay between the germline ends. In germline, CDR1 is SGHRS, CDR2 YFSETQ. This CDR3 is 15 amino acids long. CDR3 region: CASSLVSGSTGELFF. DNA for the CDR3: TGCGCCAGCAGCTTGGTTTCAGGGTCCACCGGGGAGCTGTTTTTT.

The V and J genes are TRBV27 and TRBJ2-2; D call uncertain. CDR3 length: 16 residues. The V end lost 1 base, the J end lost 0 bases, and 9 bases lay between the germline ends. CDR1 is MNHEY, CDR2 SMNVEV, per germline (reference sequence). This CDR3 is CASSLLTSANTGELFF. The CDR3 DNA reads TGTGCCAGCAGTTTATTGACAAGCGCGAACACCGGGGAGCTGTTTTTT.

J is TRBJ2-6 and V is TRBV30, with TRBD1 matching over 9 bases. The trim removed 5 bases at V and 2 bases at J, leaving 1 base unmatched. The length of the CDR3 is 14 residues. CDR1 is GTSNPN, CDR2 SVGIG, per germline (reference sequence). CDR3: CAWGQGTGANVLTF. CDR3 DNA: TGTGCCTGGGGACAGGGGACTGGGGCCAACGTCCTGACTTTC.

V gene TRBV7-9 combines with J gene TRBJ2-5; weak D call: TRBD2 (6 bases). Germline values: CDR1 SEHNR, CDR2 FQNEAQ (reference sequence). The V end was cut by 7 bases, the J end by 5 bases, with 17 bases between. This CDR3 is built from 14 residues. CDR3 sequence reads: CASNLGGVVETQYF. The CDR3 coding sequence is TGTGCCAGCAACCTCGGGGGAGTTGTTGAGACCCAGTACTTC.

The CDR3 spells CASSPDEGAAEAFF. The CDR3 region has the DNA TGTGCCAGCTCACCAGATGAAGGGGCAGCTGAAGCTTTCTTT. This rearrangement joins TRBV18 to TRBJ1-1, with a possible D match to TRBD1 (5 bases). Germline V lookup: CDR1 KGHSH, CDR2 LQKENI. The CDR3 length is 14 residues. Trimming pared 2 bases from V and 6 bases from J, leaving 13 bases between. Combining the CDR3 with reference TRBV18 and TRBJ1-1 gives the whole variable domain NAGVMQNPRHLVRRRGQEARLRCSPMKGHSHVYWYRQLPEEGLKFMVYLQKENIIDESGMPKERFSAEFPKEGPSILRIQQVVRGDSAAYFCASSPDEGAAEAFFGQGTRLTVV.

The chain combines TRBV4-1 with TRBJ2-3; D gene unclear. CDR3 length: 12 residues. The ends were cut back, 0 bases at V and 8 bases at J, with 6 bases in the middle. The germline V gene encodes CDR1 MGHRA and CDR2 YSYEKL. The CDR3 coding sequence is TGCGCCAGCAGCCAAGACTCACCTACGCAGTATTTT. This codes for CASSQDSPTQYF.

The rearrangement uses TRBV11-2 and TRBJ2-5; tentatively, D is TRBD2 (5 bases). CDR1 is SGHAT, CDR2 FQNNGV, per germline. V lost 7 bases to trimming and J lost 0 bases, with 21 bases between them. This CDR3 is built from 17 residues. CDR3 coding DNA: TGTGCCAGCACCTTGGTGTTCCGGGGAAGGTACCAAGAGACCCAGTACTTC. It codes for CASTLVFRGRYQETQYF.

This chain joins TRBV5-4 and TRBJ1-2, with D possibly being TRBD1 (5 bases). In germline, CDR1 is SGHNT, CDR2 YYREEE (reference sequence). V lost 4 bases, J lost 0 bases, and 13 bases lay in between. CDR3 length: 15 amino acids. Here the CDR3 DNA reads TGTGCCAGCAGCCGACCGGACACTCCTAACTATGGCTACACCTTC. Amino acid sequence: CASSRPDTPNYGYTF.

The chain has TRBV4-3 and TRBJ1-4; D remains ambiguous. Deletions cut 1 base from V and 7 bases from J, with 16 bases between. The CDR3 extends over 16 amino acids. CDR1 and CDR2 from the germline V gene are LGHNA and YSLEER. The chain's CDR3 is CASSQVSTASFEKLFF. CDR3 DNA sequence: TGCGCCAGCAGCCAAGTCTCGACTGCTTCATTTGAAAAACTGTTTTTT.

This sequence joins TRBV2 and TRBJ2-3; a weak D match, TRBD1 (6 bases). The CDR3 spans 12 residues. Trimming stripped 7 bases from V and 4 bases from J, with 9 bases between. CDR1 and CDR2 from the germline V gene are SNHLY and FYNNEI. The CDR3 region has the DNA TGTGCCAGCAAAAGACAGGCAGATACGCAGTATTTT. This translates into CASKRQADTQYF. Looking up the rest from reference TRBV2 and TRBJ2-3 gives the full variable domain: EPEVTQTPSHQVTQMGQEVILRCVPISNHLYFYWYRQILGQKVEFLVSFYNNEISEKSEIFDDQFSVERPDGSNFTLKIRSTKLEDSAMYFCASKRQADTQYFGPGTRLTVL.

The chain links TRBV5-4 to TRBJ2-2, with TRBD1 matching 9 bases. Germline CDR1 reads SGHNT; CDR2 reads YYREEE (reference sequence). V lost 3 bases and J lost 5; bases outside the gene matches: 8. This CDR3 region has 16 residues. This chain's CDR3 is CASSSGQGYRTGELFF. CDR3 DNA sequence: TGTGCCAGCAGCTCGGGACAGGGTTACCGAACCGGGGAGCTGTTTTTT.

This clone came up once. The chain couples TRBV7-9 to TRBJ1-6; a possible D gene is TRBD1 (5 bases). Looked up from germline, CDR1 is SEHNR and CDR2 is FQNEAQ (reference sequence). V was pared by 1 base and J by 6 bases, with 10 bases between. This CDR3 spans 15 amino acids. The chain's CDR3 is CASSLGVRGNSPLHF. The CDR3 nucleotides are TGTGCCAGCAGCTTAGGAGTAAGGGGTAATTCACCCCTCCACTTT.

The chain combines TRBV11-2 with TRBJ1-2, with D perhaps TRBD1 (5 bases). Germline V CDR1 and CDR2: SGHAT, FQNNGV. The ends were cut back, 2 bases at V and 8 bases at J, with 18 bases in the middle. This CDR3 region has 15 residues. Here the CDR3 DNA reads TGTGCCAGCAGCTTATCGGGTTTCGGGGGGGACGGCTACACCTTC. Amino acids: CASSLSGFGGDGYTF.

V is TRBV15 and J is TRBJ1-1, with TRBD1 matching 9 bases. Germline CDR1 LNHNV, CDR2 YYDKDF (reference sequence). This CDR3 has 21 amino acids. The J segment lost 5 bases and the V segment lost 5 bases, leaving 27 bases of the junction unmatched. CDR3 sequence reads: CATSSSWGPSGQGFAGTEAFF. The CDR3 region has the DNA TGTGCCACCAGCTCATCATGGGGGCCCTCAGGACAGGGGTTTGCTGGGACTGAAGCTTTCTTT.

This clone was detected once. The chain employs TRBV4-3 and TRBJ1-1; TRBD1 matches at 9 bases. Germline values: CDR1 LGHNA, CDR2 YSLEER. The CDR3 loop spans 16 amino acids. J gave up 0 bases and V 0 bases, and 2 bases lay outside the gene matches. The CDR3 DNA reads as TGCGCCAGCAGCCAAGACGGACAGGGGATGAACACTGAAGCTTTCTTT. It codes for CASSQDGQGMNTEAFF.